This TCR beta chain was captured in a study of early T cells in non-severe SARS-CoV-2 infection. On the study more broadly: The chains were unpaired, and the sequenced material was bulk RNA from unsorted whole blood. Overall study findings and caveats: Comparison of clonotypes with VDJdb favored anti-spike CD8 responses while missing private and CD4 specificities.

This clonotype was counted a few times. Its matching antigen is unknown. Individual cDNA molecules each received unique molecular identifiers attached to them. TCRdb re-called the 5' RACE reads through MiXCR, storing one row per CDR3 protein. The sample has tens of thousands of distinct CDR3 sequences; less than 8% are singletons. The CDR3 length is 16 residues. Trimming cost V 3 bases and J 0 bases, with 12 bases left between them. Per the germline V gene, CDR1 is ENHRY and CDR2 is SYGVKD. Sequences were obtained from whole blood. V and J are TRBV10-3 and TRBJ2-1; D possibly uses TRBD1 or TRBD2 (5 bases each). The TCR was taken from an adult who was a healthcare worker with PCR-confirmed SARS-CoV-2 infection or an uninfected control (not recorded which). The CDR3 loop reads CAISEGWDDSYNEQFF. DNA for the CDR3: TGTGCCATCAGTGAAGGCTGGGACGACTCCTACAATGAGCAGTTCTTC.